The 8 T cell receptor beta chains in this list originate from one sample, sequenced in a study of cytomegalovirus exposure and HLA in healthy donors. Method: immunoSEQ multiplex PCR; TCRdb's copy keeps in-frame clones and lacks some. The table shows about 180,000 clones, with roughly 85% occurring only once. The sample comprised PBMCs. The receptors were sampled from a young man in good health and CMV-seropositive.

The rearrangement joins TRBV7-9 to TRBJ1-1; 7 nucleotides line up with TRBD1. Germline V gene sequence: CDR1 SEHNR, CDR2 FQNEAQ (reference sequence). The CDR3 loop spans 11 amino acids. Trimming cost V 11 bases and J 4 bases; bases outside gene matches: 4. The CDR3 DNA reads TGTGCCGCCACAGGGGTCACTGAAGCTTTCTTT. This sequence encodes CAATGVTEAFF.

The CDR3 bases are TGTGCCAGCACGGAGGTAGCGGGAGACTACAATGAGCAGTTCTTC. This encodes CASTEVAGDYNEQFF. The rearrangement joins TRBV28 to TRBJ2-1; 9 nucleotides align to TRBD2. After removal of 7 bases from V and 3 bases from J, the junction contained 7 bases not matched to a gene. Germline CDR1 reads MDHEN; CDR2 reads SYDVKM. CDR3 length equals 15 residues.

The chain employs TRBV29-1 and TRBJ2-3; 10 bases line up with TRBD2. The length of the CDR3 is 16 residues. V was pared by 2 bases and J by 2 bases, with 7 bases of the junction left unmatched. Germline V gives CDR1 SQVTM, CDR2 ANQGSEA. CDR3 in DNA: TGCAGCGTTGAAAAGGTAGCGGGAGGCCTCACAGATACGCAGTATTTT. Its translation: CSVEKVAGGLTDTQYF.

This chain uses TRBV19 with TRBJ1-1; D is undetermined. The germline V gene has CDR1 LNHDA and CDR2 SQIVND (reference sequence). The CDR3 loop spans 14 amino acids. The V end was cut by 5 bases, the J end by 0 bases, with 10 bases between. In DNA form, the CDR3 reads TGTGCCAGTAGTTGGGCAGGCCTGAACACTGAAGCTTTCTTT. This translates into CASSWAGLNTEAFF.

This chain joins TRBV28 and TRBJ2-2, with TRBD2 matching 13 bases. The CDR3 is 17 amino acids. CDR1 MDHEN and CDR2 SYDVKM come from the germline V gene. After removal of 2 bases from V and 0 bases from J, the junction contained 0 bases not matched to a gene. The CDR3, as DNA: TGTGCCAGCAGTTTAGGACTAGCGGGAGCGAACACCGGGGAGCTGTTTTTT. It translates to CASSLGLAGANTGELFF.

The DNA of the CDR3 is TGTGCCAGCAGTCTAGGACTGGGGCAAGAGACCCAGTACTTC. Protein: CASSLGLGQETQYF. The V call is TRBV6-5, the J call TRBJ2-5; tentative D call: TRBD2 (5 bases). The CDR3 is 14 amino acids. Per germline, CDR1 MNHEY and CDR2 SVGAGI. Trimming took 5 bases from V and 2 from J, leaving 12 bases between them.

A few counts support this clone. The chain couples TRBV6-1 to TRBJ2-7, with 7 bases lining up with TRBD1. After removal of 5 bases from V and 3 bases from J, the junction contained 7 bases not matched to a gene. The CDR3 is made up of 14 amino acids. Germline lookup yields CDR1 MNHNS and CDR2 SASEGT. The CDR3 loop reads CASSLADRFYEQYF. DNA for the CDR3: TGTGCCAGCAGTCTCGCGGACAGGTTCTACGAGCAGTACTTC.

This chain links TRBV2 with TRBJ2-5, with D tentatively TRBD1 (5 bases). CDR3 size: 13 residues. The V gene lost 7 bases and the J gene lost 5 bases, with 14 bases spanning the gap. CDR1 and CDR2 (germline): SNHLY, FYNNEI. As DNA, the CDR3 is TGTGCCAGCATCGGACACCCCGCCGAGACCCAGTACTTC. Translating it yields CASIGHPAETQYF.